This T cell receptor beta chain was retrieved from a study of T cells in Graves' hyperthyroidism and ophthalmopathy. The CDR3 loop spans 16 amino acids. Germline V CDR1 and CDR2: SEHNR, FQNEAQ (reference sequence). The V end lost 6 bases, the J end lost 3 bases, and 21 bases lay between the germline ends. RNA transcripts yielded amplified TCR beta CDR3 regions. Carried out on the TCR CDR3, a first-round RT-PCR used the HTBI primer set. In TCRdb, the multiplex PCR reads were re-called with MiXCR into one record per CDR3 protein. The table lists about 360,000 distinct CDR3 sequences, 13% of them singletons. This clonotype was counted a few times. Its target is unknown. Study-wide findings and caveats: From stable hyperthyroidism, ophthalmopathy was separated by a 13 V-J model.

Patients showing uncontrolled infection, other autoimmune disease, pregnancy or lactation were ineligible. Sequencing was done on a sample of blood. V and J are TRBV7-9 and TRBJ2-7; no reliable D call. This sequence was found in a man aged 25-40 years with Graves' hyperthyroidism that later progressed to Graves' ophthalmopathy. In nucleotides, the CDR3 is TGTGCCAGCAGTCAATATGACGGCAAGGGCCGCTACGAGCAGTACTTC. Residues: CASSQYDGKGRYEQYF.